This TCR beta chain was profiled in a study of T cell responses to AZD1222 COVID-19 vaccine. Study-wide results and caveats: It was only a handful of AZD1222 recipients who were seropositive at baseline. The CD4 TCRs associated with vaccination extended across spike and predominated at 160-218 and 743-854.

Profiled with immunoSEQ multiplex PCR; TCRdb holds only in-frame clones, not every one. Among roughly 120,000 clones, 92% were seen once, and the ten largest hold about 1.4%. The germline V gene encodes CDR1 SGHAT and CDR2 FQNNGV. The CDR3 is 12 residues long. The V and J ends lost 5 bases and 1 base respectively, with 5 bases between them. To note about this clone: No antigen is known for it.

This rearrangement joins TRBV11-2 to TRBJ2-5; D not resolved. The TCR originated in an adult who received the AZD1222 COVID-19 vaccine. The material sequenced was peripheral blood, taken 28 days after the second AZD1222 dose. The CDR3 coding sequence is TGTGCCAGCAGCCCGACCCAAGAGACCCAGTACTTC. It is translated as CASSPTQETQYF.